This T cell receptor (beta chain) is from a study of blood T cell repertoires in COVID-19. Looking at the study overall: Sites across the United States, Italy and Spain contributed samples from acute and convalescent COVID-19.

The protocol was immunoSEQ multiplex PCR, while the TCRdb copy is restricted to in-frame clones and leaves out a portion. In the table there are 200,000 to 250,000 clones, about 87% of which are singletons. The V end lost 4 bases, the J end lost 8 bases, and 14 bases lay between the germline ends. Germline-derived CDR1 and CDR2 are SGHAT and FQNNGV. The CDR3 runs to 14 residues. V gene TRBV11-2 combines with J gene TRBJ1-4; D is possibly TRBD1 (6 bases). This clonotype was obtained from a man aged 55 to 70 with acute or convalescent COVID-19. The material sequenced was peripheral blood. In DNA form, the CDR3 reads TGTGCCAGCAGCTCGGACAGACCAGAAGAAAAACTGTTTTTT. Translation gives CASSSDRPEEKLFF.